This T cell receptor (beta chain) was identified during a study of T cell responses to AZD1222 COVID-19 vaccine. Study-level results: Dominant CD4 TCR responses targeted spike regions 160-218 and 743-854. Most donors were white British and more were female, and clonal diversity was possibly underestimated.

Remarks on this clone: Its antigen remains unknown.

The repertoire was sequenced with immunoSEQ multiplex PCR; TCRdb's copy has only in-frame clones and lacks some. The repertoire holds 90,000 to 150,000 clones, about 85% seen once, with roughly 6.2% in the top ten. Germline lookup yields CDR1 SGHTA and CDR2 FQGNSA. V dropped 4 bases and J dropped 0 bases, with 9 bases sitting between them. This CDR3 comprises 15 residues. The TCR was taken from an adult in good health. The chain is built from TRBV7-2 and TRBJ1-4; D is unresolved. Specimen: peripheral blood, collected on day 0 of AZD1222 vaccination. CDR3 protein: CASSSKVATNEKLFF. The CDR3 DNA is TGTGCCAGCAGCTCTAAGGTGGCAACTAATGAAAAACTGTTTTTT.